The 27 T cell receptor beta chains given below trace back to one sample, sequenced in a study of beta chain features in type 1 diabetes. Study results and limitations: A moderate, significant TCRB CDR3 shortening appeared in type 1 diabetes across four CD4+ subsets.

Antigens of these TCRs are unknown. The entirety of the isolated RNA underwent reverse transcription, so expressed TCRB transcripts were sequenced. Clones were sequenced by immunoSEQ multiplex PCR, and TCRdb holds only the in-frame ones, with some missing. Counted here are 600,000 to 750,000 clones, 9.5% to 15% occurring once; the ten biggest clones make up more than 0.095%. The sequenced material came from naive CD4+ T cells from blood. The receptors derive from a man aged 25-45 years with type 1 diabetes.

The rearrangement joins TRBV6-1 to TRBJ1-5, with no clear D. This CDR3 region has 14 residues. CDR1 is MNHNS and CDR2 is SASEGT in the germline V gene. Trimming cost V 6 bases and J 2 bases, with 11 bases left between them. CDR3 in amino acids: CASSSGQGNQPQHF. In DNA, the CDR3 is TGTGCCAGCAGCTCTGGGCAGGGCAATCAGCCCCAGCATTTT.

This clone was observed a few times. Other DNA variants within this sample encode the same CDR3. J is TRBJ2-5 and V is TRBV7-2, with TRBD2 as a possible D gene (6 bases). The CDR3 spans 14 residues. Germline V lookup: CDR1 SGHTA, CDR2 FQGNSA. The ends were cut back, 5 bases at V and 1 base at J, with 11 bases in the middle. This CDR3 is CASSPRDFQETQYF. Written as DNA, the CDR3 is TGTGCCAGCAGCCCACGGGACTTCCAAGAGACCCAGTACTTC.

This clone was found a few times. V is TRBV6-6 and J is TRBJ1-3, with D maybe TRBD1 (6 bases). This CDR3 is built from 15 residues. From germline, CDR1 is MNHNY and CDR2 SVGAGI (reference sequence). Trimming cost V 0 bases and J 0 bases, with 6 bases left between them. CDR3 in DNA: TGTGCCAGCAGTTACTCGGACAGCTCTGGAAACACCATATATTTT. It specifies CASSYSDSSGNTIYF.

This clone was recorded a few times. The chain uses TRBV18 and TRBJ2-7; 9 positions match TRBD1. V trimming: 0 bases; J trimming: 3 bases; junction bases outside the gene matches: 3. CDR1 KGHSH and CDR2 LQKENI come from the germline V gene. The CDR3 consists of 15 residues. CDR3 protein: CASSPPGQGFYEQYF. The CDR3 DNA follows: TGTGCCAGCTCACCACCGGGACAGGGATTCTACGAGCAGTACTTC.

This clone showed up just a few times. The gene calls are TRBV11-1 and TRBJ1-2; D is unresolved. Trimming removed 1 base from V and 2 bases from J, with 14 bases in between. The germline V gene has CDR1 SGHAT and CDR2 FQDESV (reference sequence). The CDR3 consists of 16 residues. CDR3 DNA sequence: TGTGCCAGCAGCTTAGAAGCCCGCACTCACAACTATGGCTACACCTTC. It specifies CASSLEARTHNYGYTF.

The J gene is TRBJ2-3, the V gene TRBV27; D gene uncertain. With 10 bases removed from V and 5 bases from J, the gap between germline ends came to 16 bases. This CDR3 has 13 residues. Germline loops: CDR1 MNHEY, CDR2 SMNVEV (reference sequence). Here the CDR3 DNA reads TGTGCCACCAGATTGCTAGGTAGAGATACGCAGTATTTT. Protein product: CATRLLGRDTQYF.

This clone has more than one count but fewer than ten. The chain employs TRBV5-1 and TRBJ2-7; TRBD1 aligns across 9 bases. Per the germline V gene, CDR1 is SGHRS and CDR2 is YFSETQ. The ends lost 4 bases at V and 5 bases at J; junction bases unmatched: 4. CDR3 length: 13 amino acids. The DNA for the CDR3 is TGCGCCAGCAGCCCGGACAGGGGCCACGAGCAGTACTTC. Residues: CASSPDRGHEQYF.

The chain is built from TRBV19 and TRBJ1-1; D call uncertain. Per the germline V gene, CDR1 is LNHDA and CDR2 is SQIVND (reference sequence). This CDR3 region has 16 residues. The V gene lost 1 base and the J gene lost 0 bases, with 12 bases spanning the gap. The CDR3, as DNA: TGTGCCAGTAGTATAGGTCTCAACGGCATGAACACTGAAGCTTTCTTT. Translating gives CASSIGLNGMNTEAFF.

In this sample, this clone turned up a few times. The chain joins TRBV28 to TRBJ2-6; possibly TRBD1 for D (6 bases). V lost 10 bases, J lost 0 bases, and 16 bases lay in between. Germline CDR1 MDHEN, CDR2 SYDVKM. The CDR3 spans 16 residues. CDR3 loop: CATLTGSNSGANVLTF. The DNA for the CDR3 is TGTGCCACCTTGACAGGATCAAACTCTGGGGCCAACGTCCTGACTTTC.

This clone occurred a few times. In DNA form, the CDR3 reads TGTGCCAGCAGTGAATTTGTGGCAGGTGCCTATGGCTACACCTTC. Protein sequence: CASSEFVAGAYGYTF. V usage is TRBV25-1 and J usage is TRBJ1-2; no clear D gene. The CDR3 extends over 15 amino acids. From germline, CDR1 is MGHDK and CDR2 SYGVNS. V was pared by 1 base and J by 4 bases, with 13 bases between.

The V call is TRBV30, the J call TRBJ1-5; TRBD1 is a possible D gene (5 bases). This CDR3 is built from 16 residues. Trimming stripped 1 base from V and 5 bases from J, with 18 bases between. The germline V gene has CDR1 GTSNPN and CDR2 SVGIG (reference sequence). The CDR3 DNA is TGTGCCTGGAGTGATCAGGGCAGGGTAGGCGATCAGCCCCAGCATTTT. Amino acids: CAWSDQGRVGDQPQHF.

As DNA, the CDR3 is TGTGCCAGCTCACCTTGGCCGGGACAGGTCAACTCTGGGGCCAACGTCCTGACTTTC. This translates into CASSPWPGQVNSGANVLTF. The V call is TRBV18, the J call TRBJ2-6; the match to TRBD1 covers 8 bases. The CDR3 runs to 19 residues. Germline V gene sequence: CDR1 KGHSH, CDR2 LQKENI. Trimming cost V 3 bases and J 0 bases; bases outside gene matches: 10. The full variable domain, with the rest looked up from reference TRBV18 and TRBJ2-6, is NAGVMQNPRHLVRRRGQEARLRCSPMKGHSHVYWYRQLPEEGLKFMVYLQKENIIDESGMPKERFSAEFPKEGPSILRIQQVVRGDSAAYFCASSPWPGQVNSGANVLTFGAGSRLTVL.

This clone was picked up a small number of times. The rearrangement links TRBV27 to TRBJ2-7, with D perhaps matching TRBD2 (6 bases). The CDR3 covers 15 residues. V lost 9 bases to trimming and J lost 3 bases, with 21 bases between them. Germline loops: CDR1 MNHEY, CDR2 SMNVEV (reference sequence). The CDR3 sequence is CARTLGGPDFYEQYF. The CDR3 DNA follows: TGTGCCAGAACGCTCGGAGGGCCAGACTTCTACGAGCAGTACTTC.

This clone was detected a few times. The rearrangement uses TRBV30 and TRBJ2-5; D may correspond to TRBD1 or TRBD2 (6 bases each). CDR3 size: 13 residues. Germline V gene lookup returns CDR1 GTSNPN and CDR2 SVGIG (reference sequence). Trimming took 3 bases from V and 5 from J, leaving 13 bases between them. Here the CDR3 DNA reads TGTGCCTGGAGCCCGGGGGCTACGGAGACCCAGTACTTC. As protein: CAWSPGATETQYF.

J is TRBJ1-4 and V is TRBV23-1, with 7 bases fitting TRBD1. TRBV23-1 is treated as an ORF (open reading frame) with a function not yet certain. The CDR3 runs to 15 residues. V lost 4 bases and J lost 7; bases outside the gene matches: 9. The CDR3 sequence: CASSPRGGALEKLFF. The CDR3 DNA is TGCGCCAGCAGTCCTAGAGGGGGCGCCCTTGAAAAACTGTTTTTT.

The sample holds a few counts of this clone. The V and J genes are TRBV5-6 and TRBJ2-1, with a weak D call TRBD1 (5 bases). Trimming took off 3 bases at V and 4 bases at J, with 8 bases between the two ends. Germline CDR1 SGHDT, CDR2 YYEEEE. The CDR3 is 13 amino acids. The CDR3 loop is CASSSDSYNEQFF. The CDR3 nucleotides read TGTGCCAGCAGCTCAGACAGTTACAATGAGCAGTTCTTC.

This clone was counted a few times. The V call is TRBV29-1, the J call TRBJ1-2, with D unclear. Trimming removed 4 bases from V and 4 bases from J, with 13 bases in between. Germline assignment: CDR1 SQVTM and CDR2 ANQGSEA. The CDR3 contains 13 residues. CDR3 residues: CSVVRQRPYGYTF. CDR3 DNA: TGCAGCGTTGTACGGCAGCGACCCTATGGCTACACCTTC.

This clone was counted only a few times. J is TRBJ1-6 and V is TRBV5-4; perhaps TRBD1 as D (5 bases). The V end lost 0 bases, the J end lost 10 bases, and 11 bases lay between the germline ends. In germline, CDR1 is SGHNT, CDR2 YYREEE (reference sequence). The length of the CDR3 is 14 residues. The CDR3 sequence: CASSLEQVGSPLHF. CDR3 DNA: TGTGCCAGCAGCTTGGAACAGGTTGGCTCACCCCTCCACTTT. Full variable domain (outside the CDR3, taken from reference TRBV5-4 and TRBJ1-6): ETGVTQSPTHLIKTRGQQVTLRCSSQSGHNTVSWYQQALGQGPQFIFQYYREEENGRGNFPPRFSGLQFPNYSSELNVNALELDDSALYLCASSLEQVGSPLHFGNGTRLTVT.

The chain carries TRBV28 and TRBJ2-5; 10 bases fit TRBD1. The J call may be faulty, since TRBJ2-7 better matches the DNA end. In germline, CDR1 is MDHEN, CDR2 SYDVKM. The length of the CDR3 is 14 residues. In DNA, the CDR3 is TGTGCCAGCAGTTCGGGACAGGGGTTTTACGAGCAGTACTTC. Amino acids: CASSSGQGFYEQYF.

CDR3 bases: TGTGCCAGCAGCTCCCCGGGACAGGGAGGCACTGAAGCTTTCTTT. It encodes CASSSPGQGGTEAFF. The V call is TRBV7-2, the J call TRBJ1-1; TRBD1 matches 9 bases. This CDR3 contains 15 residues. V shed 4 bases and J 4 bases; nucleotides not matched to a gene: 7. Germline CDR1 SGHTA, CDR2 FQGNSA.

As concerns this clone: A read error may account for a junction end that differs from germline. This sample also contains other DNA sequences that code for the same CDR3. The chain couples TRBV7-7 to TRBJ2-5, with D unclear. Germline CDR1 reads SSHAT; CDR2 reads FNYEAQ (reference sequence). The CDR3 extends over 11 amino acids. The DNA for the CDR3 is TGTGCTAGCAGCCCTGGAGAGACCCAGTACTTC. Residues: CASSPGETQYF.

This chain connects TRBV7-6 to TRBJ2-7, with a weak D call TRBD2 (6 bases). Looked up from germline, CDR1 is SGHVS and CDR2 is FNYEAQ. CDR3 length: 13 residues. V was cut by 0 bases and J by 5 bases, with 8 bases left in between. The CDR3 region is CASSLAWGDEQYF. Written as DNA, the CDR3 is TGTGCCAGCAGCTTAGCGTGGGGGGACGAGCAGTACTTC.

This clone was counted a few times. This specimen includes other DNA sequences encoding the same CDR3. The chain couples TRBV7-2 to TRBJ2-7, with TRBD2 matching over 11 bases. Germline V gives CDR1 SGHTA, CDR2 FQGNSA. The ends lost 0 bases at V and 4 bases at J; junction bases unmatched: 2. This CDR3 has 15 residues. In nucleotides, the CDR3 is TGTGCCAGCAGCTTAGCTAGCGGGGGGGCGTACGAGCAGTACTTC. Translated, it gives CASSLASGGAYEQYF.

This clone was counted a few times. This chain connects TRBV29-1 to TRBJ2-3; D might be TRBD1 or TRBD2, each matching 6 bases. Germline V gene data show CDR1 as SQVTM and CDR2 as ANQGSEA. The length of the CDR3 is 13 residues. Trimming left V 4 bases short and J 5 bases short, with 13 bases between. The CDR3 protein is CSVAGGAEDTQYF. CDR3 bases: TGCAGCGTTGCCGGGGGCGCCGAAGATACGCAGTATTTT.

This clone turned up a few times. The chain employs TRBV28 and TRBJ1-2; TRBD1 agrees at 9 bases. CDR3 length: 14 residues. The J segment lost 8 bases and the V segment lost 2 bases, leaving 6 bases of the junction unmatched. The germline gives CDR1 MDHEN, CDR2 SYDVKM. Written as DNA, the CDR3 is TGTGCCAGCAGTTTAGAGGACAGGGGAGGAGGCTACACCTTC. Its protein is CASSLEDRGGGYTF.

This chain links TRBV5-6 with TRBJ1-5, with 7 bases identical to TRBD1. V shed 4 bases and J 7 bases; nucleotides not matched to a gene: 5. This CDR3 has 13 amino acids. The germline V gene encodes CDR1 SGHDT and CDR2 YYEEEE. The CDR3 loop is CASSQDRRQPQHF. CDR3 DNA: TGTGCCAGCAGCCAGGACAGGCGACAGCCCCAGCATTTT.

The CDR3 spells CASSLSGGPNEQFF. DNA for the CDR3: TGTGCCAGCAGCTTAAGCGGGGGGCCCAATGAGCAGTTCTTC. J is TRBJ2-1 and V is TRBV7-9; 9 bases align to TRBD2. J was trimmed by 6 bases and V by 2 bases; bases with no gene match: 2. There are 14 residues in the CDR3. Germline loops: CDR1 SEHNR, CDR2 FQNEAQ (reference sequence).